Shown below are 20 T cell receptor beta chains from a single sample sequenced in a study of glioma-infiltrating T cells after dendritic cell vaccination (dated by TCRdb to the mid-2010s). Library method: the immunoSEQ multiplex PCR assay. Not all clones reach the TCRdb copy of this immuneACCESS table, which keeps in-frame sequences only. Checked studies attribute under half of the gap to unresolved V genes and leave the rest unexplained. Across this sample there are nearly 85,000 clones, with roughly 90% seen only once. Roughly 3.2% of the sample comes from the top ten. The material sequenced was blood, taken before dendritic cell vaccination. All receptors derive from a human donor with glioblastoma.

The chain joins TRBV5-4 to TRBJ2-7, with 8 bases aligning to TRBD2. The V gene end was trimmed by 4 bases and the J gene end by 0 bases; junction bases not matched to a gene: 9. Germline CDR1 is SGHNT and CDR2 is YYREEE (reference sequence). The CDR3 is 16 amino acids. The CDR3 DNA reads TGTGCCAGCAGCCCTCGGGGGGGAGTCACCTCCTACGAGCAGTACTTC. Residues: CASSPRGGVTSYEQYF.

The V call is TRBV30, the J call TRBJ2-6; 8 bases match TRBD1. CDR3 length equals 17 residues. Losses at the gene ends were 4 bases for V and 4 bases for J; bases not matched to a gene: 12. Germline loops: CDR1 GTSNPN, CDR2 SVGIG (reference sequence). The CDR3 region has the DNA TGTGCCTGGATACGTCCGACAGGGGACTCGGGGGCCAACGTCCTGACTTTC. Translated: CAWIRPTGDSGANVLTF.

V gene TRBV30 combines with J gene TRBJ1-5; 7 bases line up with TRBD1. CDR1 GTSNPN and CDR2 SVGIG come from the germline V gene (reference sequence). The CDR3 is 14 amino acids. With 0 bases clipped from V and 6 bases from J, the junction kept 5 bases outside the gene matches. CDR3 amino acids: CAWSVQGSGQPQHF. The CDR3 nucleotides are TGTGCCTGGAGTGTACAGGGGAGCGGTCAGCCCCAGCATTTT.

The CDR3 nucleotides are TGCGCCAGCAGCCAAGATAAGGGCAGGGTAGATGAAAAACTGTTTTTT. Its protein product is CASSQDKGRVDEKLFF. The rearrangement joins TRBV4-1 to TRBJ1-4, with a weak D call TRBD1 (5 bases). Germline CDR1 MGHRA, CDR2 YSYEKL. The CDR3 extends over 16 amino acids. V gave up 0 bases and J gave up 6 bases, with 14 bases separating them.

This clone was seen only a few times. The J gene is TRBJ2-3, the V gene TRBV7-2; D gene unclear. Looked up from germline, CDR1 is SGHTA and CDR2 is FQGNSA. The CDR3 spans 15 residues. Trimming cost V 1 base and J 4 bases, with 12 bases left between them. CDR3 in amino acids: CASSLVENLPDTQYF. CDR3 bases: TGTGCCAGCAGCTTAGTTGAAAACTTACCAGATACGCAGTATTTT. Filled out from reference TRBV7-2 and TRBJ2-3, the complete variable domain reads GAGVSQSPSNKVTEKGKDVELRCDPISGHTALYWYRQSLGQGLEFLIYFQGNSAPDKSGLPSDRFSAERTGGSVSTLTIQRTQQEDSAVYLCASSLVENLPDTQYFGPGTRLTVL.

The chain is built from TRBV6-1 and TRBJ2-5, with D possibly matching TRBD2 (6 bases). CDR3 length: 14 amino acids. The V gene lost 6 bases and the J gene lost 0 bases, with 11 bases spanning the gap. Germline values: CDR1 MNHNS, CDR2 SASEGT. The CDR3 spells CASRTRSYQETQYF. The CDR3 DNA follows: TGTGCCAGCAGGACTAGATCGTACCAAGAGACCCAGTACTTC.

The chain has TRBV7-9 and TRBJ2-5, with D uncertain. The CDR3 consists of 11 residues. V dropped 5 bases and J dropped 1 base, with 2 bases sitting between them. CDR1 and CDR2 from the germline V gene are SEHNR and FQNEAQ (reference sequence). CDR3 nucleotides: TGTGCCAGCAGCCGCCAAGAGACCCAGTACTTC. It specifies CASSRQETQYF. The variable domain in full, with the rest retrieved from reference TRBV7-9 and TRBJ2-5, is DTGVSQNPRHKITKRGQNVTFRCDPISEHNRLYWYRQTLGQGPEFLTYFQNEAQLEKSRLLSDRFSAERPKGSFSTLEIQRTEQGDSAMYLCASSRQETQYFGPGTRLLVL.

The chain joins TRBV5-1 to TRBJ1-5; D gene unclear. V was trimmed by 0 bases and J by 0 bases, leaving 7 bases between them. Germline CDR1 reads SGHRS; CDR2 reads YFSETQ. The CDR3 is 15 amino acids. The CDR3 loop reads CASSLDGDSNQPQHF. The CDR3 nucleotides are TGCGCCAGCAGCTTGGACGGGGATAGCAATCAGCCCCAGCATTTT. The variable domain in full, with the rest retrieved from reference TRBV5-1 and TRBJ1-5, is KAGVTQTPRYLIKTRGQQVTLSCSPISGHRSVSWYQQTPGQGLQFLFEYFSETQRNKGNFPGRFSGRQFSNSRSEMNVSTLELGDSALYLCASSLDGDSNQPQHFGDGTRLSIL.

This chain connects TRBV19 to TRBJ1-1, with TRBD1 matching over 8 bases. The V segment lost 6 bases and the J segment 4 bases; nucleotides outside the gene matches: 10. CDR1 and CDR2 (germline): LNHDA, SQIVND (reference sequence). The CDR3 covers 15 residues. The CDR3 nucleotides read TGTGCCAGTAGCCTAAGCCGTACAGGGGGCACTGAAGCTTTCTTT. Protein: CASSLSRTGGTEAFF.

This chain links TRBV28 with TRBJ2-7, with 9 bases fitting TRBD2. V shed 10 bases and J 0 bases; nucleotides not matched to a gene: 4. The length of the CDR3 is 13 residues. The germline V gene has CDR1 MDHEN and CDR2 SYDVKM. The CDR3 coding sequence is TGTGCCACCGTAGCGGGGGACTCCTACGAGCAGTACTTC. It translates to CATVAGDSYEQYF.

By sample share, this clone is medium-sized (0.01 to 0.1%). The chain joins TRBV15 to TRBJ2-7; TRBD1 agrees at 9 bases. Germline V gives CDR1 LNHNV, CDR2 YYDKDF (reference sequence). The trim removed 0 bases at V and 4 bases at J, leaving 7 bases unmatched. This CDR3 comprises 16 residues. The CDR3 sequence is CATSRDEQGAVYEQYF. Written as DNA, the CDR3 is TGTGCCACCAGCAGAGATGAACAGGGGGCGGTTTACGAGCAGTACTTC.

The V and J genes are TRBV6-1 and TRBJ2-3; D unclear. CDR3 length: 13 amino acids. Trimming removed 11 bases at V and 0 bases at J, with 12 bases between. Germline lookup yields CDR1 MNHNS and CDR2 SASEGT. The CDR3 loop is CAAQVISTDTQYF. The CDR3, as DNA: TGTGCCGCTCAGGTGATTAGCACAGATACGCAGTATTTT.

This chain joins TRBV25-1 and TRBJ1-2; TRBD1 aligns across 8 bases. This CDR3 is built from 14 residues. The V gene's germline CDR1 is MGHDK and CDR2 SYGVNS. With V trimmed by 3 bases and J by 3 bases, 3 bases remained unmatched. CDR3 sequence reads: CASSEDRVDYGYTF. CDR3 sequence (DNA): TGTGCCAGCAGTGAGGACAGGGTTGACTATGGCTACACCTTC.

The rearrangement uses TRBV5-1 and TRBJ2-2; 8 bases agree with TRBD2. With 4 bases clipped from V and 4 bases from J, the junction kept 9 bases outside the gene matches. Germline-derived CDR1 and CDR2 are SGHRS and YFSETQ. CDR3 length equals 16 residues. In DNA, the CDR3 is TGCGCCAGCAGCCCAAGGACTAGCTTCGGCACCGGGGAGCTGTTTTTT. Translating it yields CASSPRTSFGTGELFF.

This clone was observed a few times. The rearrangement links TRBV5-1 to TRBJ2-7, with TRBD1 identical over 10 bases. The V gene's germline CDR1 is SGHRS and CDR2 YFSETQ. The CDR3 has 14 amino acids. V gave up 4 bases and J gave up 0 bases; unmatched junction bases: 1. CDR3 loop: CASSGQGVSYEQYF. The CDR3 DNA reads as TGCGCCAGCAGCGGACAGGGGGTCTCCTACGAGCAGTACTTC.

The chain is built from TRBV4-2 and TRBJ2-7; D gene unclear. The CDR3 has 14 residues. V lost 0 bases, J lost 1 base, and 7 bases lay in between. The germline gives CDR1 LGHNA, CDR2 YNFKEQ. CDR3 residues: CASSQESDSYEQYF. The CDR3 region has the DNA TGTGCCAGCAGCCAAGAGTCAGATTCCTACGAGCAGTACTTC.

The CDR3 DNA is TGTGCCAGCAGTTTGGTCCCTAGCGGGAGACTTTTTGAGCAGTACTTC. The encoded protein is CASSLVPSGRLFEQYF. The V call is TRBV27, the J call TRBJ2-7; TRBD2 aligns across 10 bases. The junction had 12 bases not matched to a gene; V was cut back by 3 bases and J by 7 bases. Per the germline V gene, CDR1 is MNHEY and CDR2 is SMNVEV (reference sequence). The CDR3 is made up of 16 amino acids.

This clone came up once. The V gene is TRBV11-2, the J gene TRBJ2-3; D is uncertain. Trimming removed 5 bases at V and 0 bases at J, with 9 bases between. Germline V gene sequence: CDR1 SGHAT, CDR2 FQNNGV. There are 14 residues in the CDR3. In nucleotides, the CDR3 is TGTGCCAGCAGCCCCCCCCATAGCACAGATACGCAGTATTTT. Residues: CASSPPHSTDTQYF.

V and J are TRBV6-1 and TRBJ2-7; D is unresolved. The V and J ends lost 0 bases and 4 bases respectively, with 4 bases between them. Germline V gene lookup returns CDR1 MNHNS and CDR2 SASEGT. This CDR3 has 12 amino acids. DNA for the CDR3: TGTGCCAGCAGTGAAGCCGGGTACGAGCAGTACTTC. This translates into CASSEAGYEQYF.

V and J are TRBV4-2 and TRBJ2-5; 12 bases align to TRBD2. Germline V gene data show CDR1 as LGHNA and CDR2 as YNFKEQ. The CDR3 consists of 15 residues. With V trimmed by 2 bases and J by 5 bases, 3 bases remained unmatched. CDR3 sequence reads: CASSQLAGGVETQYF. In DNA, the CDR3 is TGTGCCAGCAGCCAACTAGCGGGGGGGGTGGAGACCCAGTACTTC.